This T cell receptor (beta chain) was sequenced during a study of technical replicates of blood from a few donors. Here immunoSEQ multiplex PCR was the method, and the copy in TCRdb shows in-frame clones only, minus some. Among about 67,000 clones listed, 95% to 98% were seen once. This CDR3 contains 15 residues. CDR1 and CDR2 from the germline V gene are SGDLS and YYNGEE. V lost 0 bases and J 0 bases, leaving 7 bases between the germline ends. The rearrangement joins TRBV9 to TRBJ2-1; D is uncertain. The clonotype originates from a human donor in good health. Sequencing input: T cells isolated from PBMCs. For the CDR3, the DNA is TGTGCCAGCAGCGTAGACTTGAGCTCCTACAATGAGCAGTTCTTC. Protein: CASSVDLSSYNEQFF.